Below, 32 T cell receptor beta chains from the same sample are listed, as sequenced in a study of blood T cell repertoires in COVID-19. Some clones are missing from TCRdb's copy, which holds only in-frame ones; the method was immunoSEQ multiplex PCR. The repertoire holds approximately 90,000 clones, with 75% to 80% as singletons. Sequencing used peripheral blood. Receptors originate from a man between 65 and 85 years old with COVID-19, enrolled during active disease.

This chain links TRBV4-2 with TRBJ2-3; perhaps TRBD1 as D (5 bases). The CDR3 has 17 amino acids. V lost 0 bases and J lost 6, with 19 bases in between. Germline CDR1 reads LGHNA; CDR2 reads YNFKEQ. The CDR3 loop is CASSQDRASSRVDTQYF. The CDR3 DNA follows: TGTGCCAGCAGCCAAGATAGGGCGAGCTCCAGGGTGGATACGCAGTATTTT.

In this sample, this clone turned up a few times. The chain is built from TRBV19 and TRBJ2-1, with a tentative D call TRBD1 (5 bases). The V and J ends lost 10 bases and 0 bases respectively, with 13 bases between them. The CDR3 covers 14 residues. Germline values: CDR1 LNHDA, CDR2 SQIVND (reference sequence). Here the CDR3 DNA reads TGTGCCACCCAGGGTCCAAGCTCCTACAATGAGCAGTTCTTC. This encodes CATQGPSSYNEQFF.

The chain's CDR3 is CASSLRQAIWATEAFF. The CDR3, as DNA: TGTGCCAGCAGCCTAAGACAGGCAATTTGGGCCACTGAAGCTTTCTTT. V gene TRBV11-3 combines with J gene TRBJ1-1, with a weak D call TRBD1 (6 bases). This CDR3 spans 16 amino acids. Germline V gene lookup returns CDR1 SGHNT and CDR2 YENEEA. Trimming pared 5 bases from V and 4 bases from J, leaving 20 bases between.

The chain employs TRBV28 and TRBJ1-5; D possibly corresponds to TRBD1 (5 bases). Deletions cut 2 bases from V and 3 bases from J, with 11 bases between. Germline lookup yields CDR1 MDHEN and CDR2 SYDVKM. This CDR3 is built from 15 residues. The CDR3 loop is CASSLAGGNNQPQHF. The DNA of the CDR3 is TGTGCCAGCAGTTTAGCCGGGGGGAACAATCAGCCCCAGCATTTT.

This clone appeared many times. The rearrangement uses TRBV11-2 and TRBJ1-3; weak D call: TRBD1 (6 bases). Deletions cut 5 bases from V and 0 bases from J, with 14 bases between. Germline assignment: CDR1 SGHAT and CDR2 FQNNGV. This CDR3 has 16 amino acids. CDR3 DNA sequence: TGTGCCAGCAGCGTATACCCCAGGGGCTCTGGAAACACCATATATTTT. Its translation: CASSVYPRGSGNTIYF.

This clone was observed once. The V gene is TRBV4-2, the J gene TRBJ1-2; TRBD1 aligns across 7 bases. V shed 1 base, J shed 2 bases, and the junction held 4 bases outside the gene matches. Germline values: CDR1 LGHNA, CDR2 YNFKEQ. CDR3 length: 15 residues. The CDR3 bases are TGTGCCAGCAGCCAAGTTGGGACAGCAAACTATGGCTACACCTTC. Translated, it gives CASSQVGTANYGYTF.

The DNA of the CDR3 is TGTGCCAGTTGGGACACCCCCTACGAGCAGTACTTC. Protein product: CASWDTPYEQYF. This chain uses TRBV27 with TRBJ2-7; TRBD1 might be the D (6 bases). Germline assignment: CDR1 MNHEY and CDR2 SMNVEV (reference sequence). CDR3 length: 12 residues. Trimming stripped 9 bases from V and 2 bases from J, with 11 bases between.

This clone has just one count. The V gene is TRBV3-1 (or the pseudogene TRBV3-2), the J gene TRBJ2-2; D remains ambiguous. Germline loops: CDR1 LGHDT, CDR2 YNNKEL (reference sequence). The CDR3 runs to 13 residues. V lost 1 base and J lost 6, with 6 bases in between. The CDR3 DNA sequence: TGTGCCAGCAGCCAAGTTTATCCCGGGGAGCTGTTTTTT. This translates into CASSQVYPGELFF.

The rearrangement joins TRBV21-1 to TRBJ2-1; TRBD1 is the table's D call and was not checked against the DNA. TRBV21-1 is recorded as a pseudogene. This CDR3 has 13 amino acids. CDR3 in amino acids: CAGYRDRYNEQFF. CDR3 DNA sequence: TGTGCCGGGTACCGGGACAGGTACAATGAGCAGTTCTTC.

The chain recombines TRBV19 with TRBJ1-5; 10 nucleotides match TRBD1. V gave up 5 bases and J gave up 4 bases; unmatched junction bases: 11. The CDR3 covers 17 residues. Germline loops: CDR1 LNHDA, CDR2 SQIVND (reference sequence). CDR3 nucleotides: TGTGCCAGTAGTGGGACAGGGGAACGGGGAGGAAATCAGCCCCAGCATTTT. Translating it yields CASSGTGERGGNQPQHF.

The DNA for the CDR3 is TGTGCCAGCAGCCAACAGGGGGTTGAGACCCAGTACTTC. Its protein product is CASSQQGVETQYF. The genes are TRBV11-3 and TRBJ2-5; 8 positions match TRBD1. The germline V gene has CDR1 SGHNT and CDR2 YENEEA. The junction had 4 bases not matched to a gene; V was cut back by 5 bases and J by 5 bases. CDR3 length: 13 amino acids.

DNA of the CDR3: TGTGCCAGCAGCTCTACCCGGACAGCATACGAGCAGTACTTC. Protein product: CASSSTRTAYEQYF. V and J are TRBV13 and TRBJ2-7; D perhaps matches TRBD1 (6 bases). V lost 4 bases, J lost 4 bases, and 14 bases lay in between. CDR3 size: 14 residues. Germline V gene lookup returns CDR1 PRHDT and CDR2 FYEKMQ (reference sequence).

The gene calls are TRBV6-6 and TRBJ1-4; 8 nucleotides match TRBD1. Trimming removed 2 bases from V and 3 bases from J; junction bases left unmatched: 5. Germline-derived CDR1 and CDR2 are MNHNY and SVGAGI (reference sequence). The CDR3 covers 16 residues. This CDR3 reads CASSYPMTGANEKLFF. The CDR3 bases are TGTGCCAGCAGTTACCCAATGACAGGGGCTAATGAAAAACTGTTTTTT.

This chain uses TRBV6-1 with TRBJ1-2; maybe TRBD1 (5 bases). Trimming shortened V by 3 bases and J by 4 bases, and 15 bases separated the two germline ends. The CDR3 extends over 15 amino acids. From germline, CDR1 is MNHNS and CDR2 SASEGT. CDR3 nucleotide sequence: TGTGCCAGCAGTGAGGGCCCAACAGGTATCTATGGCTACACCTTC. This encodes CASSEGPTGIYGYTF.

This sequence joins TRBV2 and TRBJ2-7, with D perhaps TRBD2 (5 bases). The germline CDR1 and CDR2 sequences are SNHLY and FYNNEI. The V and J ends lost 4 bases and 0 bases respectively, with 13 bases between them. The CDR3 has 15 residues. CDR3 region: CASSVRGHSSYEQYF. CDR3 DNA sequence: TGTGCCAGCAGTGTGAGAGGGCATAGCTCCTACGAGCAGTACTTC.

The chain recombines TRBV14 with TRBJ1-2, with TRBD1 matching 10 bases. The CDR3 is 14 amino acids. The junction had 1 base not matched to a gene; V was cut back by 1 base and J by 5 bases. CDR1 SGHDN and CDR2 FVKESK come from the germline V gene. The CDR3 region is CASSQGQGAYGYTF. The CDR3 region has the DNA TGTGCCAGCAGCCAAGGACAGGGGGCGTATGGCTACACCTTC.

This CDR3 reads CASSTQGTGTYEQYF. CDR3 sequence (DNA): TGTGCCAGTAGTACTCAAGGGACAGGGACCTACGAGCAGTACTTC. The chain combines TRBV19 with TRBJ2-7; 9 bases align to TRBD1. This CDR3 comprises 15 residues. Germline V gene sequence: CDR1 LNHDA, CDR2 SQIVND (reference sequence). Trimming cost V 4 bases and J 2 bases; bases outside gene matches: 6.

This chain connects TRBV6-2 or TRBV6-3 to TRBJ1-2; D remains unclear. CDR3 size: 12 residues. Germline lookup yields CDR1 MNHEY and CDR2 SVGEGT. Trimming removed 2 bases at V and 5 bases at J, with 6 bases between. The CDR3 reads CASSYPVYGYTF. CDR3 bases: TGTGCCAGCAGTTACCCGGTATATGGCTACACCTTC.

The CDR3 sequence is CASSLGTGRISPLHF. The CDR3, as DNA: TGTGCCAGCAGCTTAGGGACAGGGCGAATCTCACCCCTCCACTTT. This chain joins TRBV7-9 and TRBJ1-6; 8 bases are shared with TRBD1. With V trimmed by 1 base and J by 10 bases, 6 bases remained unmatched. The CDR3 is 15 amino acids. The germline V gene encodes CDR1 SEHNR and CDR2 FQNEAQ (reference sequence). The variable domain in full, with the rest retrieved from reference TRBV7-9 and TRBJ1-6, is DTGVSQNPRHKITKRGQNVTFRCDPISEHNRLYWYRQTLGQGPEFLTYFQNEAQLEKSRLLSDRFSAERPKGSFSTLEIQRTEQGDSAMYLCASSLGTGRISPLHFGNGTRLTVT.

The CDR3 DNA reads TGTGCCTGGAGAGGACAGGGGAATTCACCCCTCCACTTT. The encoded protein is CAWRGQGNSPLHF. This chain joins TRBV30 and TRBJ1-6, with 9 bases identical to TRBD1. In germline, CDR1 is GTSNPN, CDR2 SVGIG (reference sequence). The CDR3 is 13 amino acids. V shed 3 bases, J shed 7 bases, and the junction held 1 base outside the gene matches.

The gene calls are TRBV7-2 and TRBJ1-2, with 10 nucleotides matching TRBD1. This CDR3 has 15 residues. After removal of 1 base from V and 6 bases from J, the junction contained 5 bases not matched to a gene. The V gene's germline CDR1 is SGHTA and CDR2 FQGNSA. This CDR3 is CASSLGRTGGNGYTF. The DNA for the CDR3 is TGTGCCAGCAGCTTAGGCCGGACAGGGGGTAATGGCTACACCTTC.

The rearrangement links TRBV7-2 to TRBJ2-5, with 8 bases aligning to TRBD2. V shed 1 base and J 5 bases; nucleotides not matched to a gene: 15. Germline CDR1 and CDR2: SGHTA and FQGNSA. There are 18 residues in the CDR3. CDR3 in DNA: TGTGCCAGCAGCTTAGGGTTGAGTAGCGGGGCCTTCGGCGAGACCCAGTACTTC. Protein: CASSLGLSSGAFGETQYF.

The gene calls are TRBV6-5 and TRBJ2-7; 7 bases are a match to TRBD2. CDR1 is MNHEY, CDR2 SVGAGI, per germline. CDR3 length equals 16 residues. V was clipped by 0 bases and J by 0 bases; unmatched bases: 5. DNA for the CDR3: TGTGCCAGCAGTTACTCTAAAAGCGGGGTCTCCTACGAGCAGTACTTC. Amino acids: CASSYSKSGVSYEQYF.

The genes are TRBV9 and TRBJ2-3; a possible D gene is TRBD1 (6 bases). The V gene lost 0 bases and the J gene lost 3 bases, with 11 bases spanning the gap. CDR3 length: 15 amino acids. The germline V gene has CDR1 SGDLS and CDR2 YYNGEE. CDR3 DNA sequence: TGTGCCAGCAGCGTAGGTCCACAGGGAACAGATACGCAGTATTTT. Its translation is CASSVGPQGTDTQYF.

The chain couples TRBV7-9 to TRBJ1-2, with D hard to call. V shed 5 bases and J shed 5 bases, with 12 bases lying between them. The CDR3 sequence is 13 residues long. Germline-derived CDR1 and CDR2 are SEHNR and FQNEAQ (reference sequence). CDR3 region: CASSQIQSYGYTF. CDR3 sequence (DNA): TGTGCCAGCAGCCAAATACAGTCTTATGGCTACACCTTC.

The chain uses TRBV19 and TRBJ2-3; 12 bases line up with TRBD1. CDR3 length equals 14 residues. The germline gives CDR1 LNHDA, CDR2 SQIVND (reference sequence). V was clipped by 6 bases and J by 6 bases; unmatched bases: 4. The CDR3 coding sequence is TGTGCCAGTAGCGGGACAGGGGGCGCCGATACGCAGTATTTT. The encoded protein is CASSGTGGADTQYF.

There are a few counts of this clone. V and J are TRBV3-1 (or the pseudogene TRBV3-2) and TRBJ2-7, with D possibly being TRBD1 (5 bases). Trimming removed 0 bases at V and 6 bases at J, with 9 bases between. In germline, CDR1 is LGHDT, CDR2 YNNKEL (reference sequence). The CDR3 is 13 amino acids. The CDR3 protein is CASSQETRGEQYF. In DNA form, the CDR3 reads TGTGCCAGCAGCCAAGAGACAAGGGGCGAGCAGTACTTC.

This clone has more than one count but fewer than ten. The V gene is TRBV5-6, the J gene TRBJ1-6; D ambiguous. The germline V gene has CDR1 SGHDT and CDR2 YYEEEE. V dropped 4 bases and J dropped 11 bases, with 19 bases sitting between them. The CDR3 extends over 15 amino acids. The CDR3 coding sequence is TGTGCCAGCAGCGAAACACCGATGCTAGTCCCACCCCTCCACTTT. It encodes CASSETPMLVPPLHF.

This clone was observed a handful of times. This chain connects TRBV25-1 to TRBJ2-7; 9 bases map to TRBD1. J lost 1 base, V lost 4 bases, and 8 bases had no gene match. This CDR3 has 16 residues. CDR1 is MGHDK, CDR2 SYGVNS, per germline. The DNA for the CDR3 is TGTGCCAGCAGTGGACTGGACAGGGGTTTTTCCTACGAGCAGTACTTC. Protein product: CASSGLDRGFSYEQYF.

The chain carries TRBV7-2 and TRBJ2-7, with D possibly TRBD1 on 5 matching bases. There are 15 residues in the CDR3. Germline CDR1 SGHTA, CDR2 FQGNSA. Between the trimmed V and J ends, which lost 1 base and 6 bases, there was a span of 16 bases. CDR3 sequence reads: CASSLGRALSVEQYF. The CDR3 region has the DNA TGTGCCAGCAGCTTAGGCAGGGCCCTAAGCGTCGAGCAGTACTTC.

This chain connects TRBV29-1 to TRBJ1-1; no clear D gene. This CDR3 is 14 amino acids long. Germline assignment: CDR1 SQVTM and CDR2 ANQGSEA. Trimming removed 4 bases at V and 4 bases at J, with 16 bases between. DNA of the CDR3: TGCAGCGTTGTACCCATCGAGGGTGGCACTGAAGCTTTCTTT. Protein: CSVVPIEGGTEAFF.

The gene calls are TRBV27 and TRBJ1-2; 7 nucleotides line up with TRBD1. The CDR3 has 16 residues. Trimming removed 1 base from V and 4 bases from J; junction bases left unmatched: 9. Germline V lookup: CDR1 MNHEY, CDR2 SMNVEV (reference sequence). CDR3 region: CASSLFPPGTAYGYTF. In nucleotides, the CDR3 is TGTGCCAGCAGTTTATTCCCCCCTGGGACAGCCTATGGCTACACCTTC.